Below are 20 T cell receptor beta chains sequenced from a single sample in a study of blood T cell repertoires in COVID-19. Sequencing was performed with immunoSEQ multiplex PCR; in TCRdb, only in-frame clones are kept and a portion is missing. The table includes 300,000 to 400,000 clones, 70% to 90% detected once. The sample consisted of peripheral blood. The origin of the receptors is a woman in her forties or fifties with active or convalescent COVID-19.

This chain joins TRBV15 and TRBJ1-2; unclear D gene. From germline, CDR1 is LNHNV and CDR2 YYDKDF (reference sequence). V was clipped by 0 bases and J by 13 bases, with 15 bases between them. The CDR3 sequence is 13 residues long. CDR3: CATSRDFMTPLTF. CDR3 nucleotide sequence: TGTGCCACCAGCAGAGATTTTATGACACCTCTCACCTTC.

The chain joins TRBV7-2 to TRBJ2-1, with 7 bases matching TRBD1. The CDR3 has 15 amino acids. Germline trimming cut 2 bases from V and 9 bases from J; bases unmatched to any gene: 10. The V gene's germline CDR1 is SGHTA and CDR2 FQGNSA. For the CDR3, the DNA is TGTGCCAGCAGCTTATGGATTCAGGGGGACGGTGAGCAGTTCTTC. It encodes CASSLWIQGDGEQFF.

The chain links TRBV27 to TRBJ2-5; 8 bases are a match to TRBD1. V gave up 3 bases and J gave up 2 bases; unmatched junction bases: 5. The CDR3 length is 15 residues. From germline, CDR1 is MNHEY and CDR2 SMNVEV (reference sequence). As DNA, the CDR3 is TGTGCCAGCAGTTTGAGACAGGGGTTTCAAGAGACCCAGTACTTC. Its translation is CASSLRQGFQETQYF.

The chain couples TRBV11-2 to TRBJ2-5; 10 positions match TRBD2. V trimming: 3 bases; J trimming: 1 base; junction bases outside the gene matches: 2. This CDR3 has 15 residues. The germline V gene encodes CDR1 SGHAT and CDR2 FQNNGV. The chain's CDR3 is CASSLTSGLQETQYF. The CDR3 DNA reads TGTGCCAGCAGCTTGACTAGCGGGCTCCAAGAGACCCAGTACTTC.

This clone has just one count. Here the CDR3 reads CASSFGTGRYEQYF. The CDR3 DNA follows: TGTGCCAGCAGCTTCGGGACAGGGCGATACGAGCAGTACTTC. V is TRBV11-2 and J is TRBJ2-7; 9 nucleotides align to TRBD1. Germline CDR1 SGHAT, CDR2 FQNNGV. This CDR3 has 14 amino acids. The J segment lost 4 bases and the V segment lost 3 bases, leaving 4 bases of the junction unmatched.

The CDR3: CASSPRVAGGPGNEQFF. In DNA form, the CDR3 reads TGCGCCAGCAGCCCCCGGGTAGCGGGAGGGCCTGGCAATGAGCAGTTCTTC. The rearrangement links TRBV5-1 to TRBJ2-1; 11 bases line up with TRBD2. This CDR3 comprises 17 residues. Germline assignment: CDR1 SGHRS and CDR2 YFSETQ. V lost 4 bases and J lost 6; bases outside the gene matches: 12.

This chain connects TRBV12-3 or TRBV12-4 to TRBJ1-1, with a weak D call TRBD1 (5 bases). V lost 6 bases and J lost 6, with 14 bases in between. The CDR3 is made up of 13 amino acids. CDR3 sequence reads: CASSLDSFPEAFF. The CDR3 DNA sequence: TGTGCCAGCAGCCTAGACAGCTTCCCTGAAGCTTTCTTT.

V and J are TRBV11-2 and TRBJ1-2; D gene uncertain. The germline V gene has CDR1 SGHAT and CDR2 FQNNGV. V was clipped by 5 bases and J by 3 bases, with 13 bases between them. The CDR3 sequence is 14 residues long. This CDR3 reads CASSPRTIYYGYTF. Written as DNA, the CDR3 is TGTGCCAGCAGCCCGCGGACTATTTACTATGGCTACACCTTC.

V and J are TRBV7-9 and TRBJ2-7, with D possibly being TRBD1 (5 bases). The CDR3 is 16 residues long. V gave up 0 bases and J gave up 0 bases, with 12 bases separating them. CDR1 SEHNR and CDR2 FQNEAQ come from the germline V gene (reference sequence). The CDR3 is CASSLAAGPSSYEQYF. The CDR3 coding sequence is TGTGCCAGCAGCTTAGCTGCAGGGCCGAGCTCCTACGAGCAGTACTTC. Full variable domain (outside the CDR3, taken from reference TRBV7-9 and TRBJ2-7): DTGVSQNPRHKITKRGQNVTFRCDPISEHNRLYWYRQTLGQGPEFLTYFQNEAQLEKSRLLSDRFSAERPKGSFSTLEIQRTEQGDSAMYLCASSLAAGPSSYEQYFGPGTRLTVT.

V gene TRBV12-3 or TRBV12-4 combines with J gene TRBJ2-3; 8 bases map to TRBD2. There are 12 residues in the CDR3. The junction had 7 bases not matched to a gene; V was cut back by 3 bases and J by 14 bases. CDR3 coding DNA: TGTGCCAGCAGTTTCCAGGGACTAGATCTGTATTTT. Amino acids: CASSFQGLDLYF.

The chain is built from TRBV27 and TRBJ2-5; no firm D call. The length of the CDR3 is 13 residues. Germline-derived CDR1 and CDR2 are MNHEY and SMNVEV (reference sequence). Trimming cost V 3 bases and J 3 bases, with 8 bases left between them. CDR3 region: CASSFLGKETQYF. In DNA form, the CDR3 reads TGTGCCAGCAGTTTTCTAGGTAAAGAGACCCAGTACTTC.

The chain uses TRBV7-2 and TRBJ2-7; 8 bases align to TRBD2. The CDR3 runs 16 residues. The trim removed 5 bases at V and 1 base at J, leaving 10 bases unmatched. Germline values: CDR1 SGHTA, CDR2 FQGNSA. The CDR3 DNA reads as TGTGCCAGCAGCCTCAACTGGGGACTAGTTTCCTACGAGCAGTACTTC. As protein: CASSLNWGLVSYEQYF.

This clone has only one observation. The chain carries TRBV28 and TRBJ2-2, with a tentative D call TRBD1 (6 bases). The CDR3 runs 15 residues. CDR1 MDHEN and CDR2 SYDVKM come from the germline V gene. Trimming removed 7 bases from V and 6 bases from J, with 18 bases in between. The CDR3 DNA reads TGTGCCAGCACCCTGGTACAGGGTAATGCCGGGGAGCTGTTTTTT. Amino acids: CASTLVQGNAGELFF.

The rearrangement links TRBV5-1 to TRBJ1-3; a possible D gene is TRBD1 (6 bases). V was pared by 0 bases and J by 4 bases, with 17 bases between. CDR3 size: 17 residues. From germline, CDR1 is SGHRS and CDR2 YFSETQ. CDR3 residues: CASSLEVQGNRGNTIYF. Written as DNA, the CDR3 is TGCGCCAGCAGCTTGGAGGTCCAGGGGAATAGGGGAAACACCATATATTTT.

This chain joins TRBV6-4 and TRBJ2-1; TRBD2 matches at 7 bases. Germline V gene lookup returns CDR1 MRHNA and CDR2 SNTAGT. The length of the CDR3 is 14 residues. V gave up 4 bases and J gave up 4 bases; unmatched junction bases: 4. DNA for the CDR3: TGTGCCAGCAGTGTTTCTAGCGGTTACAATGAGCAGTTCTTC. Translation gives CASSVSSGYNEQFF.

The chain links TRBV4-1 to TRBJ1-2, with a tentative D call TRBD1 (5 bases). Per the germline V gene, CDR1 is MGHRA and CDR2 is YSYEKL. The CDR3 totals 16 residues. Trimming shortened V by 2 bases and J by 2 bases, and 15 bases separated the two germline ends. The CDR3 region has the DNA TGCGCCAGCAGCCAATTGGATGTATGGGGCAACTATGGCTACACCTTC. Its translation is CASSQLDVWGNYGYTF.

J is TRBJ2-1 and V is TRBV2, with no clear D. The CDR3 extends over 12 amino acids. With 5 bases removed from V and 8 bases from J, the gap between germline ends came to 10 bases. Germline values: CDR1 SNHLY, CDR2 FYNNEI. The CDR3 loop reads CASSYSRHEQFF. Written as DNA, the CDR3 is TGTGCCAGCAGTTACTCGCGGCATGAGCAGTTCTTC.

Here the CDR3 reads CASSLAGKSSYEQYF. For the CDR3, the DNA is TGTGCCAGCAGTTTGGCGGGGAAAAGCTCCTACGAGCAGTACTTC. J is TRBJ2-7 and V is TRBV27; the D gene is possibly TRBD2 (6 bases). In germline, CDR1 is MNHEY, CDR2 SMNVEV (reference sequence). Trimming pared 3 bases from V and 0 bases from J, leaving 12 bases between. The CDR3 runs 15 residues.

In regard to this clone: Compared with germline, one end of the junction differs, possibly owing to a read error. The chain is built from TRBV5-5 and TRBJ2-7; a weak D match, TRBD1 (5 bases). Germline loops: CDR1 SGHKS, CDR2 YYEKEE (reference sequence). The CDR3 covers 9 residues. The DNA for the CDR3 is TGTGCCAGCCCTCAAGCAGGGAACTTC. This gives the protein CASPQAGNF.

The chain links TRBV19 to TRBJ1-2; D may be TRBD1 (5 bases). Germline assignment: CDR1 LNHDA and CDR2 SQIVND (reference sequence). Trimming removed 11 bases from V and 5 bases from J, with 15 bases in between. The CDR3 covers 12 residues. The CDR3 DNA follows: TGTGCCGGGGGAGGCCCGCCGTATGGCTACACCTTC. This encodes CAGGGPPYGYTF.